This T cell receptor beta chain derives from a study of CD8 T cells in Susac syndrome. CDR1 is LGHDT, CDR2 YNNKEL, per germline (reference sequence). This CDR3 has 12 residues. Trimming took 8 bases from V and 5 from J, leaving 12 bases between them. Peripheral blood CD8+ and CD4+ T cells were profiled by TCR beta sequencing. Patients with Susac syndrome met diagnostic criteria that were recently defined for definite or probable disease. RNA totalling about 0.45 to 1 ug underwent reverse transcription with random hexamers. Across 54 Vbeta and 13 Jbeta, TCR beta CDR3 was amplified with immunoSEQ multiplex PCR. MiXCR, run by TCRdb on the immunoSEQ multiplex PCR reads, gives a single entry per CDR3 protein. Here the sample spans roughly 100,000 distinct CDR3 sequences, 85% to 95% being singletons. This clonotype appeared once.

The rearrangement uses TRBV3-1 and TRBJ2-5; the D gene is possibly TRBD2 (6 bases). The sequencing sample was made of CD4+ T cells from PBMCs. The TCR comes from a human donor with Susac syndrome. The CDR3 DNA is TGTGCCAGCCGTCCAGGAGGGGAGACCCAGTACTTC. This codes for CASRPGGETQYF.